The clone carrying this T cell receptor (beta chain) was counted many times. What it binds is unknown. There were TCR beta CDR3 regions amplified from RNA transcripts. When the TCR CDR3 underwent first-round RT-PCR, the HTBI primer set was used. MiXCR, applied by TCRdb to the multiplex PCR reads, yields one record per CDR3 protein. The repertoire holds about 420,000 distinct CDR3 sequences, with about 15% as singletons. This sample was included in a study of T cells in Graves' hyperthyroidism and ophthalmopathy. V lost 6 bases, J lost 4 bases, and 10 bases stayed unmatched. Germline loops: CDR1 MDHEN, CDR2 SYDVKM. The CDR3 spans 15 residues. Study findings and constraints: Most thyroid clonotypes with frequency above 0.001 were detected in blood. A model of 13 V-J pairs discriminated ophthalmopathy from stable hyperthyroidism.

This chain joins TRBV28 and TRBJ1-2; 8 nucleotides align to TRBD1. The clonotype comes from a woman between 18 and 30 years old with Graves' hyperthyroidism. Sequencing was performed on blood. CDR3 nucleotides: TGTGCCAGCAGCCCTCCACCCGGGACAGGCTATGGCTACACCTTC. Amino acids: CASSPPPGTGYGYTF.